The 6 T cell receptor beta chains below come from one sample, sequenced in a study of blood T cell repertoires in COVID-19. Here immunoSEQ multiplex PCR was the method, and the copy in TCRdb shows in-frame clones only, minus some. Among 10,000 to 15,000 clones listed, 72% were seen once. Sequencing was done on a sample of peripheral blood. The receptors derive from a man aged 55 to 70 with COVID-19, enrolled during active disease.

CDR3 sequence: CASSPRTGTNTGELFF. The CDR3 region has the DNA TGTGCCAGCAGCCCCCGGACAGGGACCAACACCGGGGAGCTGTTTTTT. The rearrangement joins TRBV7-2 to TRBJ2-2; 8 bases align to TRBD1. CDR1 is SGHTA and CDR2 is FQGNSA in the germline V gene. The V and J ends lost 5 bases and 2 bases, in that order; junction bases with no gene match: 7. This CDR3 is 16 amino acids long.

This chain joins TRBV24-1 and TRBJ2-1; the D is unclear. Germline lookup yields CDR1 KGHDR and CDR2 SFDVKD. With 5 bases removed from V and 8 bases from J, the gap between germline ends came to 15 bases. The CDR3 totals 14 residues. The CDR3 DNA reads as TGTGCCACCAGTGCTAGACCGGTTAAAGATGAGCAGTTCTTC. It encodes CATSARPVKDEQFF.

The chain joins TRBV7-9 to TRBJ2-2; D is ambiguous. The V end lost 3 bases, the J end lost 0 bases, and 5 bases lay between the germline ends. The CDR3 loop spans 14 amino acids. Germline CDR1 reads SEHNR; CDR2 reads FQNEAQ (reference sequence). The DNA of the CDR3 is TGTGCCAGCAGCTTGGGCGCGAACACCGGGGAGCTGTTTTTT. Translation: CASSLGANTGELFF. Variable domain in full (rest from reference TRBV7-9 and TRBJ2-2): DTGVSQNPRHKITKRGQNVTFRCDPISEHNRLYWYRQTLGQGPEFLTYFQNEAQLEKSRLLSDRFSAERPKGSFSTLEIQRTEQGDSAMYLCASSLGANTGELFFGEGSRLTVL.

This clone was seen a single time. The chain links TRBV27 to TRBJ2-7, with no clear D. Germline-derived CDR1 and CDR2 are MNHEY and SMNVEV (reference sequence). V was cut by 3 bases and J by 9 bases, with 9 bases left in between. This CDR3 spans 11 amino acids. In DNA form, the CDR3 reads TGTGCCAGCAGTTTTGGCGCAGGGCAGTACTTC. Translating gives CASSFGAGQYF.

This clone appeared a few times. This chain links TRBV24-1 with TRBJ2-7, with D hard to call. CDR1 is KGHDR, CDR2 SFDVKD, per germline. Trimming removed 5 bases from V and 2 bases from J, with 9 bases in between. The CDR3 is 13 amino acids. The CDR3 spells CATSGGDTYEQYF. CDR3 DNA sequence: TGTGCCACCAGTGGAGGTGATACCTACGAGCAGTACTTC.

The chain couples TRBV15 to TRBJ2-5, with D maybe TRBD1 (8 bases). The V end was cut by 3 bases, the J end by 4 bases, with 12 bases between. CDR3 length: 14 residues. Per the germline V gene, CDR1 is LNHNV and CDR2 is YYDKDF (reference sequence). The CDR3 here is CATSSHRGGETQYF. The CDR3 bases are TGTGCCACCAGCAGTCACAGGGGGGGAGAGACCCAGTACTTC.